This T cell receptor (beta chain) was captured in a study of technical replicates of blood from a handful of donors. Repertoires were generated with immunoSEQ multiplex PCR, while TCRdb's copy carries only in-frame clones and drops some. The sample contains about 83,000 clones, roughly nine tenths of which appear only once. Germline lookup yields CDR1 MNHEY and CDR2 SVGAGI. The CDR3 spans 15 residues. With 6 bases clipped from V and 7 bases from J, the junction kept 9 bases outside the gene matches. Specimen: T cells isolated from PBMCs. The chain links TRBV6-5 to TRBJ2-1, with 10 bases that match TRBD2. The sequence came from a human donor in good health. The CDR3 nucleotides read TGTGCCAGCAGAACTAGCGGGATGTCTAATAATGAGCAGTTCTTC. Its protein product is CASRTSGMSNNEQFF.